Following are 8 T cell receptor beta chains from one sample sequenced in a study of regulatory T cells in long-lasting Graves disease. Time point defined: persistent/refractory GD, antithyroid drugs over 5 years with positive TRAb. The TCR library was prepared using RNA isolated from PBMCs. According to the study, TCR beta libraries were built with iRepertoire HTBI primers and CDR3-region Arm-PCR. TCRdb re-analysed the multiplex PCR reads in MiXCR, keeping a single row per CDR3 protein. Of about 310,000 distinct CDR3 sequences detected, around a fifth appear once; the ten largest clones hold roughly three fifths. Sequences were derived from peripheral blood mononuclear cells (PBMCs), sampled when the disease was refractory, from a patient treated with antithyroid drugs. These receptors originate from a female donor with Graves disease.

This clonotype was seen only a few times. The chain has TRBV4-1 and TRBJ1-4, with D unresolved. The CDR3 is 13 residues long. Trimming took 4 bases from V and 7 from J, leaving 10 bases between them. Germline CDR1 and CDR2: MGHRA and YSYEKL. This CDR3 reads CASSLGRSEKLFF. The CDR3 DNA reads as TGCGCCAGCAGCCTTGGTCGGAGTGAAAAACTGTTTTTT.

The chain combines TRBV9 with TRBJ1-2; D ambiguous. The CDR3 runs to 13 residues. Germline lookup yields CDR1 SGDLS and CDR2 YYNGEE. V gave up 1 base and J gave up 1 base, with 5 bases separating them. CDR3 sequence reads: CASSVLDNYGYTF. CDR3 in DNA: TGTGCCAGCAGCGTATTAGATAACTATGGCTACACCTTC. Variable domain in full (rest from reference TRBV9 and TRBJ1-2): DSGVTQTPKHLITATGQRVTLRCSPRSGDLSVYWYQQSLDQGLQFLIQYYNGEERAKGNILERFSAQQFPDLHSELNLSSLELGDSALYFCASSVLDNYGYTFGSGTRLTVV.

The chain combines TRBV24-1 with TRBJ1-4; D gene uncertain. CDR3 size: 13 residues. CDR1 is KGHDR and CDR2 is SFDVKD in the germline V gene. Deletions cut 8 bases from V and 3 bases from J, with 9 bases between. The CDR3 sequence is CATNEGSNEKLFF. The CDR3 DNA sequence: TGTGCCACCAATGAGGGCTCTAATGAAAAACTGTTTTTT.

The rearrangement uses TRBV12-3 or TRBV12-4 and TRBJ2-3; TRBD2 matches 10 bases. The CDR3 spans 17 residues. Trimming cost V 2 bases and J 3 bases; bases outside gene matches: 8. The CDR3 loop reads CASSLLAGAGETDTQYF. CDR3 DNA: TGTGCCAGCAGTTTACTAGCGGGAGCAGGGGAAACAGATACGCAGTATTTT.

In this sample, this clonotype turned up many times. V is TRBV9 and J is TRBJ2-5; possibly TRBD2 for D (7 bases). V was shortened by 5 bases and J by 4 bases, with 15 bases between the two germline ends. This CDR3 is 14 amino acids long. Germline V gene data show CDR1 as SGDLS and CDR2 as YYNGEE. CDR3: CASSPRGGVETQYF. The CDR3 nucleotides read TGTGCCAGCAGTCCTAGGGGGGGGGTAGAGACCCAGTACTTC. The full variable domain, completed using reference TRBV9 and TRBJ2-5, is DSGVTQTPKHLITATGQRVTLRCSPRSGDLSVYWYQQSLDQGLQFLIQYYNGEERAKGNILERFSAQQFPDLHSELNLSSLELGDSALYFCASSPRGGVETQYFGPGTRLLVL.

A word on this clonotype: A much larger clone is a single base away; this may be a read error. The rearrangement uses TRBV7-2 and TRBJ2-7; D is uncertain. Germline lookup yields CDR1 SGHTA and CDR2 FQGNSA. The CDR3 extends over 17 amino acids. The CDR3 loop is CASSLDLPGSTTYEQHF. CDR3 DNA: TGTGCCAGCAGCTTAGATCTTCCCGGGTCGACGACCTACGAGCAGCACTTC.

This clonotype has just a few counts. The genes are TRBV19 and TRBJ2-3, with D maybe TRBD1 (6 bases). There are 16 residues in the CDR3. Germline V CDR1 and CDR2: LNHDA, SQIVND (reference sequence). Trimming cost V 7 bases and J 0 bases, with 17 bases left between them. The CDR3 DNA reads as TGTGCCAGTACCCTGACAGGTCCCGTAAGCACAGATACGCAGTATTTT. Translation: CASTLTGPVSTDTQYF.

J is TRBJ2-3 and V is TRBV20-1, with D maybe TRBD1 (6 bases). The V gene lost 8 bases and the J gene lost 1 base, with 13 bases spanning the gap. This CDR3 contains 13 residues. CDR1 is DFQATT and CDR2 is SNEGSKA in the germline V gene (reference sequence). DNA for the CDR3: TGCAGTCGCACAGGGCAACGCACAGATACGCAGTATTTT. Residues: CSRTGQRTDTQYF.